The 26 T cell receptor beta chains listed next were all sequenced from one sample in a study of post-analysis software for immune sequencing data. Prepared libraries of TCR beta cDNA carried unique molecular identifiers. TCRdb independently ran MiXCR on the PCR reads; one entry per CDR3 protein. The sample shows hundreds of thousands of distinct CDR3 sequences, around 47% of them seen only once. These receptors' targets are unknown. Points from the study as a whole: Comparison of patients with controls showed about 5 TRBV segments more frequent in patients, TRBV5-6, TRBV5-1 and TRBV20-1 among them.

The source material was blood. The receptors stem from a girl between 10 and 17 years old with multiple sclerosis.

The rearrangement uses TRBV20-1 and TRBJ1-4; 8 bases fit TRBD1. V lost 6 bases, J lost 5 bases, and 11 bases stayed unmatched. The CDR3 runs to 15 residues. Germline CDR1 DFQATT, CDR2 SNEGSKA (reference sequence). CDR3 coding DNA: TGCAGTGCGAGTCCCCCGGGACAGGCAAATGAAAAACTGTTTTTT. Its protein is CSASPPGQANEKLFF.

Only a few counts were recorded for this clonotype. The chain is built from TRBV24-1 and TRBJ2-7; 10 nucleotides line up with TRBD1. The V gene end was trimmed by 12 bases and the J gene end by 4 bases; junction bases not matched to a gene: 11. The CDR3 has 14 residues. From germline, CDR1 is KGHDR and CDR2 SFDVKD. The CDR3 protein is CAPKAGTGVYEQYF. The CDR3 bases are TGTGCCCCAAAGGCCGGGACAGGGGTTTACGAGCAGTACTTC.

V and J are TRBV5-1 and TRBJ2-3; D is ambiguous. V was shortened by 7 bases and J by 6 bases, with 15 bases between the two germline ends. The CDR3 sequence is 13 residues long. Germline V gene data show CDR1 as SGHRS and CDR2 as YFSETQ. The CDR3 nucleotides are TGCGCCAGCTCCACGACGGTCGGGGATACGCAGTATTTT. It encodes CASSTTVGDTQYF.

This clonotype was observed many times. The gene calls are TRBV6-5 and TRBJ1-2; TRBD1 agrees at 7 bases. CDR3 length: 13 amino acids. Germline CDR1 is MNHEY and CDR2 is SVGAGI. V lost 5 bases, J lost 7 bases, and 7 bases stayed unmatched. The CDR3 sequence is CASSPPTGSGYTF. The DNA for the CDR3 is TGTGCCAGCAGTCCGCCGACAGGGTCTGGCTACACCTTC.

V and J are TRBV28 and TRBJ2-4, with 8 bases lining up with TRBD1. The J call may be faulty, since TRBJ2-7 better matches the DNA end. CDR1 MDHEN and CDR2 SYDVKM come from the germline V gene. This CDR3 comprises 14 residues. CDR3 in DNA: TGTGCCAGCAGTCCGACAGGGGACACTCGCGAGCAGTACTTC. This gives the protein CASSPTGDTREQYF.

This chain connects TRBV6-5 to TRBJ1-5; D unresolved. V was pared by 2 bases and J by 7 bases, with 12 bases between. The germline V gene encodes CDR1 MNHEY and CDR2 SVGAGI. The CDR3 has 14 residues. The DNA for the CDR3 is TGTGCCAGCAGTTACAGTAGGGAGCGACAGCCCCAGCATTTT. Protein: CASSYSRERQPQHF.

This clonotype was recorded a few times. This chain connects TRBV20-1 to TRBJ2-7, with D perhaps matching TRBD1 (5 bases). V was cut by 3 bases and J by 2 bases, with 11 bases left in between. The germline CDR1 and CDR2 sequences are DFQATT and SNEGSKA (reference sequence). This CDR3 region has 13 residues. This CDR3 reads CSASSDSPYEQYF. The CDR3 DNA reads TGCAGTGCTAGTAGTGACAGTCCCTACGAGCAGTACTTC.

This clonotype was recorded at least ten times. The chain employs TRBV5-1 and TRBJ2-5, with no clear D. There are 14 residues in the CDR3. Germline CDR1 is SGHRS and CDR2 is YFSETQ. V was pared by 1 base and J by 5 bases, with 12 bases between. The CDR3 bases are TGCGCCAGCAGCTTGTACGAGAGTGGGGAGACCCAGTACTTC. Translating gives CASSLYESGETQYF.

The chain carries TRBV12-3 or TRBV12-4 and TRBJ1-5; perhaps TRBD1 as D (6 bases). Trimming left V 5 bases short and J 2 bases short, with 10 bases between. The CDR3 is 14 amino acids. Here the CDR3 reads CASSHRDGNQPQHF. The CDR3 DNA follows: TGTGCCAGCAGTCACAGGGACGGCAATCAGCCCCAGCATTTT.

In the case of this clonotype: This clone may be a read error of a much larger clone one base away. The CDR3 spells CGVEEDGTLSDEQYF. The CDR3 nucleotides read TGCGGCGTTGAAGAGGACGGGACATTGTCGGACGAGCAGTACTTC. This chain joins TRBV29-1 and TRBJ2-5, with a weak D call TRBD1 (6 bases). Gene TRBJ2-7 matches the end of the DNA better, so the J call may be wrong. CDR1 and CDR2 from the germline V gene are SQVTM and ANQGSEA. This CDR3 is 15 amino acids long.

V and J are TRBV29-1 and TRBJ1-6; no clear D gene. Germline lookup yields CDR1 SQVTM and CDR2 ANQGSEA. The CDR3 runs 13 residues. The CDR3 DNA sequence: TGCAACAAGGGAGACGGCTCTTGGGCACCCCTCCACTTT. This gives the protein CNKGDGSWAPLHF.

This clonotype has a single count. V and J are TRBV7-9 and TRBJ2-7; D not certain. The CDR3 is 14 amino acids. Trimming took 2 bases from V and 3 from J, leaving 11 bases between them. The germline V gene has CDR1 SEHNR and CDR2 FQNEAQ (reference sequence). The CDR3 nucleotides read TGTGCCAGCAGCTTAACCTGGGCCAGCTACGAGCAGTACTTC. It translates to CASSLTWASYEQYF.

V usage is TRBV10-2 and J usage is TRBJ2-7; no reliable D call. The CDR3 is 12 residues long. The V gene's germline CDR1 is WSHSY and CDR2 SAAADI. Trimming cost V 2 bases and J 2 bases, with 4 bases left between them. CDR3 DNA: TGCGCCAGCAGTGAGAGACCCTACGAGCAGTACTTC. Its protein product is CASSERPYEQYF.

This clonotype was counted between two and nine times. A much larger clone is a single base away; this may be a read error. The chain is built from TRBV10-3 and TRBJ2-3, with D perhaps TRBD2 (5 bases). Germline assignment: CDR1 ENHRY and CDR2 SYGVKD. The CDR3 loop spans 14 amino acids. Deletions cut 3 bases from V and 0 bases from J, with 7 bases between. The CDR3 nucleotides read TGTGCCATCAGTGATAGCGAGAGCACAGATACGCAGTATTTT. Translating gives CAISDSESTDTQYF.

CDR3 in DNA: TGTGCCAGCAGCCCGAACCAGTTTACTAACTATGGCTACACCTTC. Residues: CASSPNQFTNYGYTF. The chain has TRBV7-9 and TRBJ1-2, with D uncertain. CDR1 SEHNR and CDR2 FQNEAQ come from the germline V gene (reference sequence). This CDR3 comprises 15 residues. Trimming removed 5 bases from V and 0 bases from J, with 13 bases in between.

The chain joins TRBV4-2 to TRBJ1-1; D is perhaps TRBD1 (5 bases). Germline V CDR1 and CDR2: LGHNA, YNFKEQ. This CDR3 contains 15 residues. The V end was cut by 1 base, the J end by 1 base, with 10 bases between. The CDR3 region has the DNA TGTGCCAGCAGCCAAGCGGGCCAGGGGAACACTGAAGCTTTCTTT. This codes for CASSQAGQGNTEAFF.

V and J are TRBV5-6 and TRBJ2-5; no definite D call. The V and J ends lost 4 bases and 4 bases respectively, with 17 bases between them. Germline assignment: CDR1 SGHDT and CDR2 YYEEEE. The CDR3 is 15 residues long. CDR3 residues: CASSPLRARGETQYF. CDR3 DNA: TGTGCCAGCAGCCCCCTTCGAGCCCGAGGAGAGACCCAGTACTTC.

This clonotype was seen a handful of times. CDR3 coding DNA: TGTGCCACCAGCAGAGCCGGGACTAGCGGACCCAATGAGCAGTTCTTC. Translating gives CATSRAGTSGPNEQFF. V usage is TRBV15 and J usage is TRBJ2-1; 11 bases are shared with TRBD2. The trim removed 1 base at V and 6 bases at J, leaving 5 bases unmatched. The germline V gene has CDR1 LNHNV and CDR2 YYDKDF (reference sequence). This CDR3 region has 16 residues.

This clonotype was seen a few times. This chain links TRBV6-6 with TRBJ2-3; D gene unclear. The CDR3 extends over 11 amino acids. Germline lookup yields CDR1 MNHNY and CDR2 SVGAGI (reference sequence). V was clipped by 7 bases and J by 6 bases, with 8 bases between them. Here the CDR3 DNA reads TGTGCCAGCACGTACCGGGATACGCAGTATTTT. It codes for CASTYRDTQYF.

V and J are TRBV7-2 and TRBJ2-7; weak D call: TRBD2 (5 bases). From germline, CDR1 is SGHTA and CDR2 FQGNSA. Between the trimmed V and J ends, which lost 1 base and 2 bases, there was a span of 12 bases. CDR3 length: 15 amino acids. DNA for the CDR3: TGTGCCAGCAGCTTAGTCGGCGGGCTAACCTACGAGCAGTACTTC. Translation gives CASSLVGGLTYEQYF. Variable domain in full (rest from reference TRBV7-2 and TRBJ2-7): GAGVSQSPSNKVTEKGKDVELRCDPISGHTALYWYRQSLGQGLEFLIYFQGNSAPDKSGLPSDRFSAERTGGSVSTLTIQRTQQEDSAVYLCASSLVGGLTYEQYFGPGTRLTVT.

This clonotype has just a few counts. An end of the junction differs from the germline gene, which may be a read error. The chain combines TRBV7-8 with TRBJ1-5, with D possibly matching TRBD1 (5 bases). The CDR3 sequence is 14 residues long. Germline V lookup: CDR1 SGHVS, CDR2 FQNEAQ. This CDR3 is CASSFGGYFQPQHF. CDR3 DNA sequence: TGTGCCAGTAGCTTCGGGGGGTATTTTCAGCCCCAGCATTTT. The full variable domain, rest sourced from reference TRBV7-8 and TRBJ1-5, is GAGVSQSPRYKVAKRGQDVALRCDPISGHVSLFWYQQALGQGPEFLTYFQNEAQLDKSGLPSDRFFAERPEGSVSTLKIQRTQQEDSAVYLCASSFGGYFQPQHFGDGTRLSIL.

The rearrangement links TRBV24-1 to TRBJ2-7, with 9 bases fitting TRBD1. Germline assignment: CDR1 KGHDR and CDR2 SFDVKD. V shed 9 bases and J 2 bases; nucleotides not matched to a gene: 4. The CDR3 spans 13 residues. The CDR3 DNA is TGTGCCACCCAGAGACAGGGGGCCTACGAGCAGTACTTC. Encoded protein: CATQRQGAYEQYF.

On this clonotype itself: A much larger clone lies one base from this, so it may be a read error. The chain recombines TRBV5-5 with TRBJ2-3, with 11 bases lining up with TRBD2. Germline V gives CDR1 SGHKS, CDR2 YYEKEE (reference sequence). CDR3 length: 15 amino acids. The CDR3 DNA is TGTGCCAGCGGCTTGTTAGCGGGGGGGCGAGATACGCAGTATTTT. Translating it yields CASGLLAGGRDTQYF.

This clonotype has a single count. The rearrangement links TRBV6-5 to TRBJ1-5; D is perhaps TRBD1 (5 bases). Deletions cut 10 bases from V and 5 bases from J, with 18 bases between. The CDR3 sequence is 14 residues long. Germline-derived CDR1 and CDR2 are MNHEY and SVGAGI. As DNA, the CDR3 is TGTGCCACCAAACAAGGGGCAGGCCATCAGCCCCAGCATTTT. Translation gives CATKQGAGHQPQHF.

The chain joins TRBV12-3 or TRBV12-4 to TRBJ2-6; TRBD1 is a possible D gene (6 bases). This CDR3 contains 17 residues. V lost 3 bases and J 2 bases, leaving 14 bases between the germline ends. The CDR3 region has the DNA TGTGCCAGCAGTTTGGGCAGCAGGGGTCCTGGGGCCAACGTCCTGACTTTC. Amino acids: CASSLGSRGPGANVLTF.

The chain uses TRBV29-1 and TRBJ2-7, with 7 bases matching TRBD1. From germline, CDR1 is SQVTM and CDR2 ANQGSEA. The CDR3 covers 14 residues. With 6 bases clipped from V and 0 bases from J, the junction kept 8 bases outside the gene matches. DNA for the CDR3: TGCAGCGTGGTGGGACAGAGCAGCTCCTACGAGCAGTACTTC. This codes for CSVVGQSSSYEQYF.